This paragraph covers one TCR beta chain sequence. The antigen is not known. TCRdb's copy holds only in-frame clones and misses some; the assay was immunoSEQ multiplex PCR. The sample contains about 2.3 million clones, around 90% of which appear only once. This entry comes from a study of shared clonotypes between healthy human individuals. Findings and caveats of the study: Non-shared clonotypes had lower generation probabilities than clonotypes shared by all four sorted-subset donors. Naive subsets, compared against memory subsets, generally had larger estimated richness values. Blood was the only sampled material, and tissue repertoires likely differ.

Germline lookup yields CDR1 PRHDT and CDR2 FYEKMQ (reference sequence). The CDR3 runs to 15 residues. The ends lost 5 bases at V and 0 bases at J; junction bases unmatched: 6. A CD45RA-negative memory subset and a CD45RA+ naive subset were separated from the CD4+ cells. This receptor was identified in a man aged 18 to 29 in good health. Some clones in this sample may be carry-over from other donors' samples. The rearrangement uses TRBV13 and TRBJ1-1, with 7 bases aligning to TRBD1. The sequenced sample consisted of naive CD4+ T cells from PBMCs. Subset denoted: CD45RA+ positively selected. The CDR3 coding sequence is TGTGCCAGCAGCCAAATGGACAGGCTGAACACTGAAGCTTTCTTT. It specifies CASSQMDRLNTEAFF. Using reference TRBV13 and TRBJ1-1 for the parts outside the CDR3, the full variable domain is AAGVIQSPRHLIKEKRETATLKCYPIPRHDTVYWYQQGPGQDPQFLISFYEKMQSDKGSIPDRFSAQQFSDYHSELNMSSLELGDSALYFCASSQMDRLNTEAFFGQGTRLTVV.